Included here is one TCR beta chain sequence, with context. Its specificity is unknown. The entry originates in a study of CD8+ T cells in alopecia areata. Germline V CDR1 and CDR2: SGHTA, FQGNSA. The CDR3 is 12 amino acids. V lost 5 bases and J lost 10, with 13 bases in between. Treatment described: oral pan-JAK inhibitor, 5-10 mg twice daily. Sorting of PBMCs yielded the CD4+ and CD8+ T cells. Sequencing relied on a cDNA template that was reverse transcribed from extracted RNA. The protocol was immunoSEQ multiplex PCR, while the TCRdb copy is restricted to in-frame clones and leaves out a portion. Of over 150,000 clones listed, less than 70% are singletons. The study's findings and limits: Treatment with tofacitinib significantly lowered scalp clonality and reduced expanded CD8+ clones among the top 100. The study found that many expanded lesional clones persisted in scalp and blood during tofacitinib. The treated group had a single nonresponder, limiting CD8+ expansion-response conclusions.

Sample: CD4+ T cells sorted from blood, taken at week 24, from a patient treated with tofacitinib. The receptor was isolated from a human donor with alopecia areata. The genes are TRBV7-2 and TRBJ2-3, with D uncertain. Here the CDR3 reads CASSASRAAQYF. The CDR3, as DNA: TGTGCCAGCAGCGCTTCCCGGGCGGCGCAGTATTTT.